This TCR beta chain was retrieved from a study of control samples from healthy donors and cancer patients (TCRdb year 2020). Taken from the germline V gene (reference sequence), the CDR1 and CDR2 loops are SGHNT and YYREEE. Including cysteine and phenylalanine, the CDR3 has 12 amino acids. Of the read, only the CDR3 DNA is kept; its 36 bases are in frame from base 1. V and J are truncated by 1 base and 1 base respectively, leaving an intervening sequence of 3 bases. Library preparation used the immunoSEQ multiplex PCR assay. What TCRdb holds here is the immuneACCESS table cut down to in-frame rearrangements. Part of the clones is not present; checked against another copy, under half of the missing clones reflect an unresolved V gene, and the others are unexplained. Present in this sample are about 74,000 clones, nearly 90% of which were seen just once. Around 5.7% of the sample goes to the ten largest clones.

Details on this clone: Its antigen is not yet known. No clone much larger than this one lies a single base away; base qualities are absent.

The receptor was isolated from a woman aged 50 to 60 in good health. Sequenced material: blood. The rearrangement joined TRBV5-4 to TRBJ2-7; no D gene is confidently identified. The bases read TGTGCCAGCAGCTTGCTATCCTACGAGCAGTACTTC. Its translation is CASSLLSYEQYF.